This T cell receptor beta chain was retrieved from a study of shared clonotypes between healthy human individuals. This CDR3 spans 13 amino acids. V was shortened by 6 bases and J by 7 bases, with 12 bases between the two germline ends. The germline V gene encodes CDR1 SNHLY and CDR2 FYNNEI. Method: immunoSEQ multiplex PCR; TCRdb's copy keeps in-frame clones and lacks some. The data show roughly 1,500,000 clones, approximately 98.5% seen once. The sequence was obtained from a man aged 25-40 years in good health. The J gene is TRBJ2-2, the V gene TRBV2; D remains unclear. Sequenced material: naive CD4+ T cells sorted from blood. Subset in this sample: CD45RA+ positively selected. DNA for the CDR3: TGTGCCAGCAGCACCGTCCCCCTCGGGGAGCTGTTTTTT. It codes for CASSTVPLGELFF.